This T cell receptor beta chain was obtained from a study of Ad26.COV2.S vaccination and SARS-CoV-2 variants. Generated by immunoSEQ multiplex PCR, the TCRdb table keeps only in-frame clones and is missing some. In the table there are 510,000 or so clones, approximately 90% of which are singletons. Germline loops: CDR1 GTSNPN, CDR2 SVGIG (reference sequence). This CDR3 region has 14 residues. The ends were cut back, 0 bases at V and 3 bases at J, with 11 bases in the middle. Documented treatment: around 19 received Ad26.COV2.S at low or high dose, single or two shots; five or six received placebo; per-sample allocation not given. Specimen acquisition occurred on day 63 following the initial vaccine or placebo injection.

The starting material was peripheral blood, obtained in a trial of Ad26.COV2.S vaccine versus placebo. This sequence was found in a person between 18 and 65 years old who received the Ad26.COV2.S COVID-19 vaccine or a placebo. The J gene is TRBJ1-2, the V gene TRBV30; a weak D match, TRBD1 (6 bases). As DNA, the CDR3 is TGTGCCTGGAGTGTACGGACAGTAGACTATGGCTACACCTTC. Amino acids: CAWSVRTVDYGYTF.